The source of this T cell receptor beta chain is a study of radiation and T cells in renal cell carcinoma. TCRdb keeps only in-frame clones here, not all; method: immunoSEQ multiplex PCR. The sample records approximately 170,000 clones, around 89% being singletons. Time point in this sample: blood 4 weeks post-SBRT, at nephrectomy. Indicated treatment: 15 Gy SBRT to primary tumor, nephrectomy 4 weeks later. Sequenced material: blood, taken from a patient whose treatment included radiotherapy and nephrectomy. The clonotype was recovered from a woman in her forties or fifties with renal cell carcinoma.

CDR3: CASSFAGTGGPEAFF. CDR3 coding DNA: TGTGCCAGCAGCTTTGCCGGGACAGGGGGCCCTGAAGCTTTCTTT. The chain joins TRBV7-2 to TRBJ1-1; the match to TRBD1 covers 12 bases. CDR1 is SGHTA and CDR2 is FQGNSA in the germline V gene. This CDR3 comprises 15 residues. The V and J ends lost 3 bases and 6 bases, in that order; junction bases with no gene match: 5.